This entry describes one T cell receptor beta chain. This record comes from a study of blood T cell repertoires in COVID-19. Looking at the study overall: From the United States, Italy and Spain came samples of acute and convalescent COVID-19. The cDNA or gDNA used as material had been derived from T cells, B-cell-depleted T cells, or PBMCs.

The germline V gene encodes CDR1 KGHSH and CDR2 LQKENI. V gave up 5 bases and J gave up 2 bases; unmatched junction bases: 5. CDR3 size: 15 residues. Authors' analysis steps: The assay estimated nucleated cells by amplifying reference gene primers. Clones were read by immunoSEQ multiplex PCR, and TCRdb kept only the in-frame ones, dropping some. The V and J calls and clone size were taken over from that table, and D and trimming were inferred from the DNA. Of about 330,000 clones in the sample, approximately 90% are singletons; the top ten hold approximately 4%. This TCR came from a woman aged 50 to 60 with active or convalescent COVID-19. The V gene is TRBV18, the J gene TRBJ2-2; 7 bases agree with TRBD1. The sample comprised peripheral blood. The CDR3, as DNA: TGTGCCAGCTCATCGAGACAGGGAAACACCGGGGAGCTGTTTTTT. Amino acid sequence: CASSSRQGNTGELFF. Full variable domain (outside the CDR3, taken from reference TRBV18 and TRBJ2-2): NAGVMQNPRHLVRRRGQEARLRCSPMKGHSHVYWYRQLPEEGLKFMVYLQKENIIDESGMPKERFSAEFPKEGPSILRIQQVVRGDSAAYFCASSSRQGNTGELFFGEGSRLTVL.